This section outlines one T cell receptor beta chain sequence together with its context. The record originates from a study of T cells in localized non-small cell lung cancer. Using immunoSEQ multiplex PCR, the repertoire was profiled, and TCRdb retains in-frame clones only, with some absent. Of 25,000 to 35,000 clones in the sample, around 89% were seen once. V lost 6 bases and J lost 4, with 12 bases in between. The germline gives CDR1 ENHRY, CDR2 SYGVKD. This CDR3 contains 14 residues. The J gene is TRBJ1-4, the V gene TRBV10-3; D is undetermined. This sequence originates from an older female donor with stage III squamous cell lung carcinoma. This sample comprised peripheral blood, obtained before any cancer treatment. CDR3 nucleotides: TGTGCCATCAGGTTGACACGAAATAATGAAAAACTGTTTTTT. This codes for CAIRLTRNNEKLFF.